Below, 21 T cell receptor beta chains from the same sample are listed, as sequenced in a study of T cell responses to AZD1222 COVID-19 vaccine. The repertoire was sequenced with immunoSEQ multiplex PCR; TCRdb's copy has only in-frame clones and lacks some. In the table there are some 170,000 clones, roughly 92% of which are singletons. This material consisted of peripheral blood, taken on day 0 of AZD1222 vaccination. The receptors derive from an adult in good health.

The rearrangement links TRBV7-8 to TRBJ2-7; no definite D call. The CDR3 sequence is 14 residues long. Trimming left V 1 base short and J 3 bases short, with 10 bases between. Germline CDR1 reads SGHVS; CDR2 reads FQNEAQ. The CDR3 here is CASSLGYNFYEQYF. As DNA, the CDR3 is TGTGCCAGCAGCTTAGGGTACAATTTCTACGAGCAGTACTTC.

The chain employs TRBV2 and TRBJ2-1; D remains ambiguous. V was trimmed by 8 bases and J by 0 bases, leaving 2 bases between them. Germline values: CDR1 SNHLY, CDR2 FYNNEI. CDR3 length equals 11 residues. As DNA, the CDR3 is TGTGCCAGCCCCTCCTACAATGAGCAGTTCTTC. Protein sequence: CASPSYNEQFF. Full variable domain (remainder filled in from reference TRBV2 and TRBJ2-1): EPEVTQTPSHQVTQMGQEVILRCVPISNHLYFYWYRQILGQKVEFLVSFYNNEISEKSEIFDDQFSVERPDGSNFTLKIRSTKLEDSAMYFCASPSYNEQFFGPGTRLTVL.

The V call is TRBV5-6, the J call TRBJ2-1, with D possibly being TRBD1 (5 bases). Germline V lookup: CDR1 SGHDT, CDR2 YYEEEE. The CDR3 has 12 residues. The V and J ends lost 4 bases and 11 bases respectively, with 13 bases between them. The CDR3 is CASSPRGSKQFF. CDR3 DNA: TGTGCCAGCAGCCCAAGGGGTAGTAAGCAGTTCTTC.

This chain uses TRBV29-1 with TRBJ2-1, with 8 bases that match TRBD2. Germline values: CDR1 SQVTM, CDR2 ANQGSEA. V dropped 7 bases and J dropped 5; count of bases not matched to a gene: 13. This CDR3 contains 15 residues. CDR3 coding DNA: TGCAGCGGTTGGGAGCGGGAGAATAGGAACAATGAGCAGTTCTTC. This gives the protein CSGWERENRNNEQFF.

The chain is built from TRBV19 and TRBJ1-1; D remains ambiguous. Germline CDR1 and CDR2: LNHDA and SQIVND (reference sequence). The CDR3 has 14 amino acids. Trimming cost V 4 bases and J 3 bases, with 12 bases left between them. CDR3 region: CASSNSNGYTEAFF. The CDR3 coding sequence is TGTGCCAGTAGTAACTCGAACGGGTACACTGAAGCTTTCTTT.

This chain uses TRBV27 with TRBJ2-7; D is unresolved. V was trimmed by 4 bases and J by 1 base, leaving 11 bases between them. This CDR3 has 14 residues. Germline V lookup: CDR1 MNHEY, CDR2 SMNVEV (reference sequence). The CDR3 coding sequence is TGTGCCAGCAGTTCGTCGGTTATGTCCTACGAGCAGTACTTC. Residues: CASSSSVMSYEQYF.

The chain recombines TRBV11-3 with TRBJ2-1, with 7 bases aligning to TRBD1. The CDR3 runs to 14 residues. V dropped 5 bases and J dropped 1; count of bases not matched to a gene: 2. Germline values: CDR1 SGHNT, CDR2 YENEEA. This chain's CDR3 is CASSRDRSYNEQFF. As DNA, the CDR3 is TGTGCCAGCAGCCGGGACAGATCCTACAATGAGCAGTTCTTC.

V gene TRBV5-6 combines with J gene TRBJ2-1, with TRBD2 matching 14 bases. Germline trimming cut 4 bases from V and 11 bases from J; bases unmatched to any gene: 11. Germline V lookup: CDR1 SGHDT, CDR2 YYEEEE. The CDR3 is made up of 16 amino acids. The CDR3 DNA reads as TGTGCCAGCAGCGTGACTAGCGGGAGGGGGCCGATGCAGCAGTTCTTC. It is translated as CASSVTSGRGPMQQFF.

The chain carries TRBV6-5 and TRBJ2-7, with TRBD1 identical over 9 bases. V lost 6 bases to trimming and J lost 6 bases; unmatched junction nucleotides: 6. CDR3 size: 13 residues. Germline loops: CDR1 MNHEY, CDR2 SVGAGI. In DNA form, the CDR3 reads TGTGCCAGCAGGGCACAGGGGGCTGGCGAGCAGTACTTC. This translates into CASRAQGAGEQYF.

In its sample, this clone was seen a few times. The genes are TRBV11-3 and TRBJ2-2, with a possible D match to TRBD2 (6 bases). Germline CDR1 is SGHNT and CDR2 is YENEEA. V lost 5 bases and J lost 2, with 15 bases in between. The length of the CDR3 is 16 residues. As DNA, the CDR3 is TGTGCCAGCAGCGGCCGGGACTGGGGTAACACCGGGGAGCTGTTTTTT. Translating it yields CASSGRDWGNTGELFF.

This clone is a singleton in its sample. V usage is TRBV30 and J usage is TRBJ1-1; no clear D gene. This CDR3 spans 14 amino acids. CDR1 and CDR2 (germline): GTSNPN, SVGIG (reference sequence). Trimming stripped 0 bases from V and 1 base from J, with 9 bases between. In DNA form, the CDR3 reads TGTGCCTGGAGTGTACCCCTCGGGAACACTGAAGCTTTCTTT. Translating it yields CAWSVPLGNTEAFF.

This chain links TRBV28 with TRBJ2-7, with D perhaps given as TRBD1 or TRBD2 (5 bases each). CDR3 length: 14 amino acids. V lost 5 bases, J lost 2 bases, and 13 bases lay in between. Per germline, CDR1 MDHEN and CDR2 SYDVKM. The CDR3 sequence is CASSAGTPPYEQYF. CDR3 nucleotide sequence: TGTGCCAGCAGTGCCGGGACGCCCCCCTACGAGCAGTACTTC.

The CDR3 loop is CASSTPSLGRRGSGANVLTF. The CDR3 nucleotides read TGTGCCAGCAGCACCCCAAGTTTGGGTCGGCGGGGGTCTGGGGCCAACGTCCTGACTTTC. The chain is built from TRBV7-9 and TRBJ2-6; 7 bases agree with TRBD2. Germline CDR1 reads SEHNR; CDR2 reads FQNEAQ (reference sequence). The V and J ends lost 5 bases and 1 base, in that order; junction bases with no gene match: 17. The CDR3 consists of 20 residues.

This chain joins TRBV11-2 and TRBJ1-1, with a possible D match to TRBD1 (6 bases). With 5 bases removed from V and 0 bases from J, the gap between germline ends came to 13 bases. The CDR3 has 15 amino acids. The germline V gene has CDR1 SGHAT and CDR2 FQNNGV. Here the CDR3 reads CASSPGGRMNTEAFF. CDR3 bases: TGTGCCAGCAGCCCCGGGGGGCGGATGAACACTGAAGCTTTCTTT.

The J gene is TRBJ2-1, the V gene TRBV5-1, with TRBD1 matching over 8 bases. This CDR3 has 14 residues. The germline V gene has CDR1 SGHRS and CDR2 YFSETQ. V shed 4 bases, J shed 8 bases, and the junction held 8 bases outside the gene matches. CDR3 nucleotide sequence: TGCGCCAGCAGCCAGGGGGCGAGTGGACATGAGCAGTTCTTC. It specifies CASSQGASGHEQFF.

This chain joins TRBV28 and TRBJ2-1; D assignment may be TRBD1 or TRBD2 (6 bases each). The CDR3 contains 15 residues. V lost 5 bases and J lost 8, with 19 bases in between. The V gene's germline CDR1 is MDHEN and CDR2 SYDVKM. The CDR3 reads CASSQTMGGGDEQFF. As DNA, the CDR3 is TGTGCCAGCAGTCAGACTATGGGGGGCGGAGATGAGCAGTTCTTC.

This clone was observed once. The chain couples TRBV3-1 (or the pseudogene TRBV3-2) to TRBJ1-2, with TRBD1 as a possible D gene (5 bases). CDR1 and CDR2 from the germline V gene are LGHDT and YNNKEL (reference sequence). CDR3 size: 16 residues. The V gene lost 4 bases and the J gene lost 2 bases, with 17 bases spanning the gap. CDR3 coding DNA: TGTGCCAGCAGCCCACTTAAGGGGCAGGACAACTATGGCTACACCTTC. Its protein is CASSPLKGQDNYGYTF.

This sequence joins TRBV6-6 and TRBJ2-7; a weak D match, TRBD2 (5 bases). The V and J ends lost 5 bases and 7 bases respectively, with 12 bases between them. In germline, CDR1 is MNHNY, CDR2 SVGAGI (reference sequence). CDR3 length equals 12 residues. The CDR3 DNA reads TGTGCCAGCAGTGACTACGCCGAGGAGCAGTACTTC. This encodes CASSDYAEEQYF.

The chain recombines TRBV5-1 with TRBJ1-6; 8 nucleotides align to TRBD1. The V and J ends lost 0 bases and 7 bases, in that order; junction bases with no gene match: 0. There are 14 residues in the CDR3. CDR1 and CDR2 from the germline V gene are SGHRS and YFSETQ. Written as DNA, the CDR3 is TGCGCCAGCAGCTTGGACAGGGGGAATTCACCCCTCCACTTT. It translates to CASSLDRGNSPLHF.

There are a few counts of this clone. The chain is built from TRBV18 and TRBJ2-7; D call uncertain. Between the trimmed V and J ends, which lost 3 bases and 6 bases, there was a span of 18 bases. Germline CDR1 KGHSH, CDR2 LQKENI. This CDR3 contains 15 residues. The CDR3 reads CASSPTGPGGGEQYF. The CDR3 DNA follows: TGTGCCAGCTCACCCACTGGGCCGGGCGGCGGCGAGCAGTACTTC.

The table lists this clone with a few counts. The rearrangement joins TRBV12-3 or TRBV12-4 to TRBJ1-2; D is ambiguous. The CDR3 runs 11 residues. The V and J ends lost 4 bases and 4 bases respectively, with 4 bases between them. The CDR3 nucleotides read TGTGCCAGCAGTTACTTCTATGGCTACACCTTC. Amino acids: CASSYFYGYTF.